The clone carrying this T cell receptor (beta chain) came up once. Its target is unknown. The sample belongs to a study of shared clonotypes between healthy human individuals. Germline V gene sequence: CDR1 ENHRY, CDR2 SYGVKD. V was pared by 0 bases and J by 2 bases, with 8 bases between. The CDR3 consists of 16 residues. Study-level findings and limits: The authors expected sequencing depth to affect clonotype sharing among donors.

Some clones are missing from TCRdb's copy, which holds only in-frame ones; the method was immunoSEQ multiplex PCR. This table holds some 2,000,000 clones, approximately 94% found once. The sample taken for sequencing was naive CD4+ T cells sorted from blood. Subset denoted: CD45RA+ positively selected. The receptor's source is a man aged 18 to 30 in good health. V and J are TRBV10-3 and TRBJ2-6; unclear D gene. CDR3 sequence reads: CAISESSSTGANVLTF. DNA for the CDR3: TGTGCCATCAGTGAGTCATCGTCGACTGGGGCCAACGTCCTGACTTTC.